These T cell receptor beta chains were read from a single sample in a study of T cell responses to AZD1222 COVID-19 vaccine. Only in-frame clones appear in the TCRdb table, and some are missing; sequencing was by immunoSEQ multiplex PCR. The sample carries roughly 150,000 clones, around nine tenths recorded once. Sequencing was performed on peripheral blood, taken on day 0 of AZD1222 vaccination. The receptors shown here come from an adult in good health. CDR3s include the opening cysteine and the closing phenylalanine or tryptophan. The D gene is left open where the match is weak. For some rows the clone size is stated as once, few or many, or as a class when expanded; others skip it.

abundance	v_gene	j_gene	d_gene	CDR3nt	CDR3aa
NA	TRBV28	TRBJ2-7	NA	TGTGCCAGCAGTTTATATGGCGGCTCTCGCGAGCAGTACTTC	CASSLYGGSREQYF
NA	TRBV7-9	TRBJ1-1	NA	TGTGCCAGCAGCCTCGCTTCGGGGTCAAGGAACACTGAAGCTTTCTTT	CASSLASGSRNTEAFF
NA	TRBV9	TRBJ2-1	NA	TGTGCCAGCAGCTCCAGGCCTCGAAGAGGCAATGAGCAGTTCTTC	CASSSRPRRGNEQFF
NA	TRBV27	TRBJ2-2	TRBD2	TGTGCCAGCAGTTTCCGGGAGGACGGGGAGCTGTTTTTT	CASSFREDGELFF
NA	TRBV14	TRBJ2-6	TRBD2	TGTGCCAGCAGCCAAGATGCGACTAGCGGGAGGGCGGGGGCCAACGTCCTGACTTTC	CASSQDATSGRAGANVLTF
NA	TRBV4-1	TRBJ2-3	NA	TGCGCCAGCAGCCAAGACCCGGACAGCACAGATACGCAGTATTTT	CASSQDPDSTDTQYF
once	TRBV7-9	TRBJ2-5	NA	TGTGCCAGCAGCCGACCACCGGGATCGATGGGGGGTAAGGAGACCCAGTACTTC	CASSRPPGSMGGKETQYF
once	TRBV29-1	TRBJ1-4	NA	TGCAGCGTGGTGGCGGCTGAAAAACTGTTTTTT	CSVVAAEKLFF
NA	TRBV2	TRBJ2-3	NA	TGTGCCAGCCAGGGGTCCTATACGCAGTATTTT	CASQGSYTQYF
NA	TRBV19	TRBJ2-2	NA	TGTGCCAGTAGTTTCGGCGGGTGGGACACCGGGGAGCTGTTTTTT	CASSFGGWDTGELFF
once	TRBV25-1	TRBJ1-2	NA	TGTGCCAGCAGTGAGCCTGGGAATTCACAGGAGGGCTACACCTTC	CASSEPGNSQEGYTF
once	TRBV7-9	TRBJ2-5	TRBD2	TGTGCCAGCAGCTTAGACGGGAGGGCCGCGGGGGAGACCCAGTACTTC	CASSLDGRAAGETQYF
NA	TRBV20-1	TRBJ2-1	TRBD2	TGCAGTGCTATTAGCGGGGAAGGGCGGTTCTTC	CSAISGEGRFF
NA	TRBV14	TRBJ1-3	NA	TGTGCCAGCAGCCGACCGGACTCTGGAAACACCATATATTTT	CASSRPDSGNTIYF
NA	TRBV28	TRBJ1-4	TRBD1	TGTGCCAGCAGTCCCCGGGACAGGAATGAAAAACTGTTTTTT	CASSPRDRNEKLFF
NA	TRBV5-4	TRBJ2-3	NA	TGTGCCAGCAGCTTGTGGGGTACAATGGGAGTGATAGATACGCAGTATTTT	CASSLWGTMGVIDTQYF
NA	TRBV27	TRBJ2-3	NA	TGTGCCAGCAGCCTGCAGGCACCTAGCACAGATACGCAGTATTTT	CASSLQAPSTDTQYF
NA	TRBV18	TRBJ1-1	NA	TGTGCCAGCTTAATCCCGGGTTACGCTGAAGCTTTCTTT	CASLIPGYAEAFF